The entry that follows covers one T cell receptor beta chain sequence. No antigen is known for it. This sample is part of a study of tumor-infiltrating lymphocytes in localized non-small cell lung cancer. Study-level points and caveats: Each assay used a separate piece of the same tissue.

This CDR3 comprises 13 residues. Deletions cut 2 bases from V and 8 bases from J, with 12 bases between. The germline V gene has CDR1 MNHEY and CDR2 SMNVEV (reference sequence). Profiling relied on immunoSEQ multiplex PCR, and the TCRdb table lists in-frame clones only, not all of them. The table lists over 10,000 clones, around 79% of them singletons, with about 12% in the top ten. This chain links TRBV27 with TRBJ1-2; D unclear. The sequenced material came from lung tumor tissue. The source of this sequence is a human donor with non-small cell lung cancer. The CDR3 DNA reads TGTGCCAGCAGTTTAAACTCGGGTGTCGGCTACACCTTC. This sequence encodes CASSLNSGVGYTF.